This T cell receptor beta chain was sequenced during a study of post-analysis software for immune sequencing data. Tagging with unique molecular identifiers was a feature of the TCR beta cDNA libraries. Via MiXCR, TCRdb re-called the PCR reads, giving one row per CDR3 protein. The sample has about 160,000 distinct CDR3 sequences; roughly 40% are singletons. Losses at the gene ends were 6 bases for V and 5 bases for J; bases not matched to a gene: 10. The CDR3 runs to 15 residues. The chain uses TRBV12-3 or TRBV12-4 and TRBJ2-7; 10 bases match TRBD1. This specimen consisted of blood, obtained after autologous hematopoietic stem cell transplantation. The clonotype was recovered from a girl aged 10 to 17 with multiple sclerosis. CDR3 in DNA: TGTGCCAGCAGCCATCCGGGACAGGGGAGGAACGAGCAGTACTTC. It codes for CASSHPGQGRNEQYF.